This T cell receptor (beta chain) was captured in a study of blood T cell repertoires in COVID-19. Study-level background: There were acute and convalescent COVID-19 samples, and they came from the United States, Italy and Spain. T cells, B-cell-depleted T cells, or PBMCs supplied cDNA or gDNA.

Clones were read by immunoSEQ multiplex PCR, and TCRdb kept only the in-frame ones, dropping some. This table has about 240,000 clones, 82% appearing once. The sample was peripheral blood. The TCR originated in a woman in her sixties with active or convalescent COVID-19.

The CDR3 DNA reads TGTGCCAGCAGGACAGGGAGTTATAACTATGGCTACACCTTC. It codes for CASRTGSYNYGYTF. The chain links TRBV6-6 to TRBJ1-2; 7 bases are a match to TRBD1. Germline V CDR1 and CDR2: MNHNY, SVGAGI (reference sequence). V lost 6 bases to trimming and J lost 1 base; unmatched junction nucleotides: 5. The CDR3 consists of 14 residues.